The 20 T cell receptor beta chains below were found in one sample sequenced in a study of T cells after yellow fever vaccination. Using its own MiXCR run on the 5' RACE reads, TCRdb lists one record per CDR3 protein. The sample shows approximately 250,000 distinct CDR3 sequences, roughly 6.8% of them seen only once. Material: CD4+ T cells sorted from PBMCs, obtained on the day of the yellow fever booster vaccination. These receptors originate from a man between 25 and 39 years old who received the YFV17D yellow fever vaccine.

V is TRBV29-1 and J is TRBJ2-1; 7 bases map to TRBD2. From germline, CDR1 is SQVTM and CDR2 ANQGSEA. The CDR3 runs 13 residues. V lost 7 bases and J lost 1; bases outside the gene matches: 4. The CDR3 here is CSGGGRSYNEQFF. The DNA of the CDR3 is TGCAGCGGGGGGGGTCGATCCTACAATGAGCAGTTCTTC.

The table lists this clonotype with many counts. The gene calls are TRBV15 and TRBJ2-3, with D uncertain. The CDR3 runs to 16 residues. The V and J ends lost 1 base and 5 bases respectively, with 16 bases between them. Germline V gene sequence: CDR1 LNHNV, CDR2 YYDKDF (reference sequence). The CDR3 nucleotides read TGTGCCACCAGCAGAGTCCCCGACCCGGTGGGAGATACGCAGTATTTT. This codes for CATSRVPDPVGDTQYF.

This clonotype was detected many times. The CDR3 bases are TGTGCCAGCAGCTTAAATCTGGCAAGTCCCGAGGAGCAGTTCTTC. Its protein is CASSLNLASPEEQFF. This chain uses TRBV7-3 with TRBJ2-1; D not certain. The V end lost 1 base, the J end lost 10 bases, and 17 bases lay between the germline ends. The CDR3 is 15 amino acids. The germline gives CDR1 SGHTA, CDR2 FQGTGA. Supplemented by reference TRBV7-3 and TRBJ2-1, the full variable domain reads GAGVSQTPSNKVTEKGKYVELRCDPISGHTALYWYRQSLGQGPEFLIYFQGTGAADDSGLPNDRFFAVRPEGSVSTLKIQRTERGDSAVYLCASSLNLASPEEQFFGPGTRLTVL.

The sample holds many counts of this clonotype. This sequence joins TRBV29-1 and TRBJ1-2; TRBD1 is a possible D gene (6 bases). V gave up 2 bases and J gave up 8 bases, with 15 bases separating them. Per germline, CDR1 SQVTM and CDR2 ANQGSEA. The CDR3 loop spans 13 amino acids. The CDR3 sequence is CSVEQGRGSGYTF. CDR3 DNA: TGCAGCGTTGAACAGGGCAGGGGCTCCGGCTACACCTTC.

This chain connects TRBV6-1 to TRBJ2-7; no clear D. V was shortened by 4 bases and J by 1 base, with 14 bases between the two germline ends. Germline loops: CDR1 MNHNS, CDR2 SASEGT. The CDR3 loop spans 15 amino acids. CDR3 in amino acids: CASSAFGTASYEQYF. CDR3 in DNA: TGTGCCAGCAGTGCCTTCGGTACGGCATCCTACGAGCAGTACTTC.

This clonotype was seen repeatedly, ten times or more. V usage is TRBV14 and J usage is TRBJ2-7; D may be TRBD1 (6 bases). Germline CDR1 and CDR2: SGHDN and FVKESK. V was shortened by 6 bases and J by 2 bases, with 17 bases between the two germline ends. The CDR3 covers 15 residues. The CDR3 nucleotides read TGTGCCAGCAGACCCGCCGGGACAAAGACCTACGAGCAGTACTTC. This sequence encodes CASRPAGTKTYEQYF. Combining the CDR3 with reference TRBV14 and TRBJ2-7 gives the whole variable domain EAGVTQFPSHSVIEKGQTVTLRCDPISGHDNLYWYRRVMGKEIKFLLHFVKESKQDESGMPNNRFLAERTGGTYSTLKVQPAELEDSGVYFCASRPAGTKTYEQYFGPGTRLTVT.

The V gene is TRBV5-4, the J gene TRBJ2-5; 11 nucleotides align to TRBD2. Germline CDR1 is SGHNT and CDR2 is YYREEE (reference sequence). CDR3 length: 17 residues. J lost 4 bases, V lost 3 bases, and 11 bases had no gene match. CDR3 in amino acids: CASSSGALAGGRETQYF. The DNA for the CDR3 is TGTGCCAGCAGCTCCGGGGCGCTAGCGGGAGGTAGAGAGACCCAGTACTTC.

This clonotype was recorded a few times. The CDR3 DNA reads as TGCAGCGCTAGCGGGACAGGGAGGGTCTGGGAAGAGACCCAGTACTTC. Translated, it gives CSASGTGRVWEETQYF. V is TRBV29-1 and J is TRBJ2-5; either TRBD1 or TRBD2 may supply D (9 bases each). V lost 7 bases to trimming and J lost 3 bases, with 24 bases between them. Germline V gives CDR1 SQVTM, CDR2 ANQGSEA. The CDR3 spans 16 residues.

The genes are TRBV5-5 and TRBJ2-7, with TRBD2 matching 8 bases. This CDR3 contains 15 residues. The V segment lost 5 bases and the J segment 2 bases; nucleotides outside the gene matches: 9. Germline lookup yields CDR1 SGHKS and CDR2 YYEKEE (reference sequence). CDR3 sequence (DNA): TGTGCCAGCAGATTTGGATCGCGGGAGGCCTACGAGCAGTACTTC. Residues: CASRFGSREAYEQYF.

This clonotype was seen a handful of times. The rearrangement joins TRBV20-1 to TRBJ2-2; 7 nucleotides match TRBD2. V shed 3 bases, J shed 0 bases, and the junction held 13 bases outside the gene matches. Germline CDR1 DFQATT, CDR2 SNEGSKA (reference sequence). The CDR3 extends over 18 amino acids. This CDR3 is CSARGGRRTSSNTGELFF. The CDR3 DNA is TGCAGTGCTAGGGGGGGTAGACGGACTAGTTCGAACACCGGGGAGCTGTTTTTT.

The table lists this clonotype with many counts. V usage is TRBV19 and J usage is TRBJ1-2; D is perhaps TRBD1 (5 bases). CDR1 is LNHDA and CDR2 is SQIVND in the germline V gene (reference sequence). Trimming removed 7 bases from V and 4 bases from J, with 10 bases in between. This CDR3 region has 12 residues. The CDR3 loop is CASNKGTYGYTF. CDR3 in DNA: TGTGCCAGTAATAAGGGGACCTATGGCTACACCTTC. Combining the CDR3 with reference TRBV19 and TRBJ1-2 gives the whole variable domain DGGITQSPKYLFRKEGQNVTLSCEQNLNHDAMYWYRQDPGQGLRLIYYSQIVNDFQKGDIAEGYSVSREKKESFPLTVTSAQKNPTAFYLCASNKGTYGYTFGSGTRLTVV.

This clonotype was seen more than once but under ten times. The chain links TRBV7-9 to TRBJ1-6; perhaps TRBD1 as D (5 bases). CDR3 size: 14 residues. V gave up 3 bases and J gave up 7 bases, with 10 bases separating them. Germline CDR1 SEHNR, CDR2 FQNEAQ (reference sequence). DNA for the CDR3: TGTGCCAGCAGCTTGAGGGCAGGGAATTCACCCCTCCACTTT. Translation: CASSLRAGNSPLHF.

This rearrangement joins TRBV7-2 to TRBJ1-2; the D gene is possibly TRBD1 (6 bases). Trimming stripped 0 bases from V and 4 bases from J, with 12 bases between. The germline V gene has CDR1 SGHTA and CDR2 FQGNSA. This CDR3 has 15 residues. The CDR3 reads CASSLAGGAGYGYTF. As DNA, the CDR3 is TGTGCCAGCAGCTTAGCGGGGGGGGCAGGCTATGGCTACACCTTC.

On this clonotype itself: One base away lies a much larger clone, so this may be a sequencing read error. The chain links TRBV20-1 to TRBJ2-5, with D tentatively TRBD1 or TRBD2 (5 bases each). CDR1 is DFQATT and CDR2 is SNEGSKA in the germline V gene (reference sequence). The CDR3 covers 14 residues. CDR3 sequence: CSAQSGTYQEIQYF. In DNA form, the CDR3 reads TGCAGTGCCCAATCCGGGACGTACCAAGAGATCCAGTACTTC.

This clonotype was found a few times. The chain uses TRBV29-1 and TRBJ2-5, with 8 bases lining up with TRBD1. V lost 4 bases and J lost 2; bases outside the gene matches: 12. The germline V gene encodes CDR1 SQVTM and CDR2 ANQGSEA. This CDR3 has 16 amino acids. In nucleotides, the CDR3 is TGCAGCGTTGCGGTGGGGGGCAGGGGGCGTCAAGAGACCCAGTACTTC. This translates into CSVAVGGRGRQETQYF.

This clonotype was picked up a small number of times. The chain carries TRBV6-1 and TRBJ1-2; a weak D match, TRBD1 (5 bases). The CDR3 length is 14 residues. Trimming took off 5 bases at V and 5 bases at J, with 15 bases between the two ends. In germline, CDR1 is MNHNS, CDR2 SASEGT. CDR3 sequence: CASSPSPTGYGYTF. The CDR3 DNA follows: TGTGCCAGCAGTCCAAGCCCCACAGGTTATGGCTACACCTTC.

The chain has TRBV7-2 and TRBJ2-7; no firm D call. There are 12 residues in the CDR3. V dropped 3 bases and J dropped 4 bases, with 7 bases sitting between them. Germline V gene sequence: CDR1 SGHTA, CDR2 FQGNSA. The CDR3 DNA sequence: TGTGCCAGCAGCTTTTCGAAGTACGAGCAGTACTTC. Residues: CASSFSKYEQYF. Complete variable domain (other parts from reference TRBV7-2 and TRBJ2-7): GAGVSQSPSNKVTEKGKDVELRCDPISGHTALYWYRQSLGQGLEFLIYFQGNSAPDKSGLPSDRFSAERTGGSVSTLTIQRTQQEDSAVYLCASSFSKYEQYFGPGTRLTVT.

This clonotype was recorded many times. The rearrangement links TRBV5-5 to TRBJ2-7, with D perhaps matching TRBD2 (6 bases). CDR1 and CDR2 from the germline V gene are SGHKS and YYEKEE (reference sequence). The CDR3 consists of 14 residues. Trimming left V 4 bases short and J 4 bases short, with 15 bases between. CDR3 sequence (DNA): TGTGCCAGCAGCAAACCGGGACTCCAATACGAGCAGTACTTC. It translates to CASSKPGLQYEQYF.

This clonotype was detected ten times or more. The chain links TRBV7-6 to TRBJ2-1; 7 nucleotides match TRBD2. The length of the CDR3 is 14 residues. The V and J ends lost 7 bases and 5 bases, in that order; junction bases with no gene match: 8. Germline values: CDR1 SGHVS, CDR2 FNYEAQ. Written as DNA, the CDR3 is TGTGCCAGCAAACGCGGGAGTCTCAACAATGAGCAGTTCTTC. Amino acid sequence: CASKRGSLNNEQFF.

The gene calls are TRBV20-1 and TRBJ2-3; D possibly corresponds to TRBD1 (5 bases). This CDR3 is built from 16 residues. The germline gives CDR1 DFQATT, CDR2 SNEGSKA (reference sequence). V lost 3 bases and J 0 bases, leaving 16 bases between the germline ends. CDR3: CSARGFRQSSTDTQYF. DNA for the CDR3: TGCAGTGCTAGGGGATTTCGACAGTCTAGCACAGATACGCAGTATTTT.